These 19 T cell receptor beta chains were sequenced from one sample in a study of cytomegalovirus exposure and HLA in healthy donors. Libraries were prepared by immunoSEQ multiplex PCR; TCRdb keeps only in-frame clonotypes and omits some of them. The sample lists 200,000 to 250,000 clones; over 70% were seen once. The material sequenced was PBMCs. The receptors here all came from a woman aged 25 to 39 in good health and CMV-seropositive.

This rearrangement joins TRBV30 to TRBJ2-5; D unclear. Trimming took off 2 bases at V and 2 bases at J, with 18 bases between the two ends. The CDR3 length is 16 residues. Germline V gene sequence: CDR1 GTSNPN, CDR2 SVGIG (reference sequence). This CDR3 is CAWSSLERNLQETQYF. The CDR3 DNA sequence: TGTGCCTGGAGTTCCCTAGAACGAAACCTACAAGAGACCCAGTACTTC.

This clone occurred a few times. V gene TRBV7-2 combines with J gene TRBJ2-7; D is unclear. The CDR3 runs 15 residues. V lost 4 bases, J lost 0 bases, and 13 bases lay in between. The V gene's germline CDR1 is SGHTA and CDR2 FQGNSA. The CDR3 sequence is CASSSPSDSSYEQYF. In DNA, the CDR3 is TGTGCCAGCAGCTCCCCCTCGGATAGCTCCTACGAGCAGTACTTC.

This clone was seen a few times. The chain carries TRBV7-3 and TRBJ1-2; D uncertain. V was cut by 5 bases and J by 6 bases, with 19 bases left in between. CDR1 SGHTA and CDR2 FQGTGA come from the germline V gene. This CDR3 spans 15 amino acids. This CDR3 is CASSQFPPEPDGYTF. As DNA, the CDR3 is TGTGCCAGCAGCCAATTCCCCCCAGAACCCGATGGCTACACCTTC.

The chain recombines TRBV30 with TRBJ2-3; 9 bases agree with TRBD2. The CDR3 loop spans 14 amino acids. The J segment lost 5 bases and the V segment lost 4 bases, leaving 7 bases of the junction unmatched. Germline CDR1 reads GTSNPN; CDR2 reads SVGIG (reference sequence). The CDR3 loop is CAWNRGRAEDTQYF. CDR3 nucleotide sequence: TGTGCCTGGAACCGCGGGAGGGCCGAAGATACGCAGTATTTT.

There are a few counts of this clone. The chain recombines TRBV2 with TRBJ1-5; D gene ambiguous. CDR3 length: 15 amino acids. The germline CDR1 and CDR2 sequences are SNHLY and FYNNEI. The V and J ends lost 0 bases and 5 bases respectively, with 11 bases between them. This CDR3 is CASSEAGRAYQPQHF. The CDR3 DNA sequence: TGTGCCAGCAGTGAAGCTGGAAGGGCCTATCAGCCCCAGCATTTT.

V usage is TRBV18 and J usage is TRBJ2-1; TRBD2 agrees at 10 bases. In germline, CDR1 is KGHSH, CDR2 LQKENI. The CDR3 has 15 residues. With V trimmed by 6 bases and J by 4 bases, 6 bases remained unmatched. The CDR3 coding sequence is TGTGCCAGCTCCCTAGGACTAGCGGAATACAATGAGCAGTTCTTC. Protein sequence: CASSLGLAEYNEQFF.

As concerns this clone: At one of its ends the junction is not consistent with the germline gene, which may arise from a read error. This chain connects TRBV30 to TRBJ2-7; D possibly matches TRBD1 or TRBD2 (5 bases each). There are 15 residues in the CDR3. Germline assignment: CDR1 GTSNPN and CDR2 SVGIG (reference sequence). CDR3 coding DNA: TGTGCCTGGAGTCTCACCTCGGGGCCTTCCTCCGAGCAGTACTTC. Its translation: CAWSLTSGPSSEQYF.

V usage is TRBV28 and J usage is TRBJ1-3, with TRBD1 as a possible D gene (5 bases). CDR3 length: 13 amino acids. Trimming pared 8 bases from V and 4 bases from J, leaving 12 bases between. The V gene's germline CDR1 is MDHEN and CDR2 SYDVKM. The DNA of the CDR3 is TGTGCCAGCGGCCGGGACGGAGGAAACACCATATATTTT. It yields the protein CASGRDGGNTIYF.

V and J are TRBV11-2 and TRBJ2-7; 7 bases map to TRBD2. This CDR3 has 16 amino acids. CDR1 and CDR2 from the germline V gene are SGHAT and FQNNGV. Trimming cost V 3 bases and J 0 bases; bases outside gene matches: 8. The CDR3 here is CASSLEWGGGSYEQYF. As DNA, the CDR3 is TGTGCCAGCAGCTTGGAGTGGGGGGGTGGCTCCTACGAGCAGTACTTC.

The chain is built from TRBV19 and TRBJ1-5; tentative D call: TRBD1 (6 bases). CDR1 LNHDA and CDR2 SQIVND come from the germline V gene (reference sequence). The V end was cut by 6 bases, the J end by 6 bases, with 12 bases between. This CDR3 contains 13 residues. The CDR3 loop is CASRYRVGQPQHF. The DNA of the CDR3 is TGTGCCAGTAGATACAGGGTAGGTCAGCCCCAGCATTTT.

The V gene is TRBV2, the J gene TRBJ2-5, with D tentatively TRBD2 (7 bases). Trimming cost V 2 bases and J 4 bases, with 20 bases left between them. Germline CDR1 and CDR2: SNHLY and FYNNEI. This CDR3 comprises 17 residues. The CDR3 nucleotides read TGTGCCAGCAGTGAAAATCGGCTTAGGGGGGGCCCAGAGACCCAGTACTTC. It translates to CASSENRLRGGPETQYF.

This chain joins TRBV6-1 and TRBJ2-5, with 8 bases fitting TRBD2. Unmatched junction bases numbered 7, after V lost 2 bases and J lost 2 bases. Germline V gene data show CDR1 as MNHNS and CDR2 as SASEGT. The CDR3 covers 16 residues. The DNA of the CDR3 is TGTGCCAGCAGTGAATATTACGGGAGGGATCAAGAGACCCAGTACTTC. The encoded protein is CASSEYYGRDQETQYF.

In DNA, the CDR3 is TGTGCCAGCAGCCTAATCGGGACTAGCATCTACGAGCAGTACTTC. It yields the protein CASSLIGTSIYEQYF. The V call is TRBV5-5, the J call TRBJ2-7, with 9 bases identical to TRBD2. This CDR3 contains 15 residues. The junction had 8 bases not matched to a gene; V was cut back by 4 bases and J by 3 bases. Germline V lookup: CDR1 SGHKS, CDR2 YYEKEE (reference sequence).

This clone was recorded only once. The CDR3 coding sequence is TGTGCCAGCTCACGCGGACAGGGTGGCAATCAGCCCCAGCATTTT. Residues: CASSRGQGGNQPQHF. V usage is TRBV18 and J usage is TRBJ1-5; 8 bases match TRBD1. CDR1 and CDR2 from the germline V gene are KGHSH and LQKENI. Trimming took 4 bases from V and 2 from J; bases not matched to a gene: 4. The CDR3 contains 15 residues.

In its sample, this clone was seen many times. The chain carries TRBV2 and TRBJ2-3; D call uncertain. The CDR3 spans 12 residues. Germline CDR1 reads SNHLY; CDR2 reads FYNNEI. Trimming shortened V by 3 bases and J by 7 bases, and 8 bases separated the two germline ends. CDR3 sequence (DNA): TGTGCCAGCAGTGAGGGTTCGCATACGCAGTATTTT. This gives the protein CASSEGSHTQYF.

V and J are TRBV7-2 and TRBJ2-7; D is uncertain. Between the trimmed V and J ends, which lost 3 bases and 2 bases, there was a span of 11 bases. CDR1 SGHTA and CDR2 FQGNSA come from the germline V gene. The CDR3 extends over 14 amino acids. This CDR3 reads CASSFRAPPYEQYF. Written as DNA, the CDR3 is TGTGCCAGCAGCTTTCGGGCCCCACCCTACGAGCAGTACTTC.

This clone was observed once. This rearrangement joins TRBV11-3 to TRBJ2-6; 9 bases agree with TRBD1. The CDR3 runs 17 residues. Germline CDR1 and CDR2: SGHNT and YENEEA. The V and J ends lost 6 bases and 2 bases, in that order; junction bases with no gene match: 8. CDR3 in DNA: TGTGCCAGCAGTTCCGGGACAGGGACTCCTGGGGCCAACGTCCTGACTTTC. It encodes CASSSGTGTPGANVLTF.

The chain combines TRBV6-1 with TRBJ2-1; D gene ambiguous. Germline lookup yields CDR1 MNHNS and CDR2 SASEGT. The CDR3 has 12 residues. V lost 2 bases and J 7 bases, leaving 6 bases between the germline ends. The CDR3 DNA follows: TGTGCCAGCAGTGAATTGAGGAATGAGCAGTTCTTC. Its protein product is CASSELRNEQFF.

The chain has TRBV11-2 and TRBJ2-7; TRBD1 aligns across 8 bases. Trimming took 1 base from V and 1 from J; bases not matched to a gene: 3. The CDR3 totals 15 residues. Germline lookup yields CDR1 SGHAT and CDR2 FQNNGV. The CDR3 DNA reads as TGTGCCAGCAGCTTAGTAACAGGGGGATCCTACGAGCAGTACTTC. Protein: CASSLVTGGSYEQYF.